What follows describes a single T cell receptor (beta chain). Its matching antigen is unknown. Other DNA sequences in the sample encode the same CDR3. Trimming took 4 bases from V and 1 from J, leaving 11 bases between them. Germline CDR1 and CDR2: SGHRS and YFSETQ. The CDR3 is 15 amino acids. The sample is drawn from a study of cytomegalovirus exposure and HLA in healthy donors. General study points: Indistinguishability led to the exclusion of some V segments, TRBV6-2 and TRBV6-3 included. Sequencing likely caused a cluster of highly shared sequence variants. Most TCR sequences were uncommon, yet certain public TCRs appeared in many donors. As a later analysis showed, a missense DCLRE1C variant was linked to trimming of TCR beta V- and J-genes.

PCR was performed using 60 Vbeta and 13 Jbeta primers. Produced via immunoSEQ multiplex PCR; TCRdb's table is partial and in-frame only. This table holds 150,000 to 200,000 clones, 77% found once. This TCR came from a woman aged 40-49 years in good health and CMV-seropositive. The sample comprised PBMCs. The rearrangement uses TRBV5-1 and TRBJ1-4; possibly TRBD1 for D (5 bases). CDR3 sequence (DNA): TGCGCCAGCAGCCTGCGGCAGGGAACTAATGAAAAACTGTTTTTT. Translated: CASSLRQGTNEKLFF.